This note documents a single TCR beta chain sequence. These data are taken from a study of blood T cell repertoires in COVID-19. Study-wide background: Acute-phase and convalescent COVID-19 samples originated in the United States, Italy and Spain. Sample material is recorded as cDNA or gDNA derived from T cells, B-cell-depleted T cells, or PBMCs.

Authors' methods: Quantification of nucleated cells was approximated via reference gene primer amplification. Clones were sequenced by immunoSEQ multiplex PCR, and TCRdb holds only the in-frame ones, with some missing. V and J calls and clone size are as listed in that table; D and trimming were resolved from the DNA. Among more than 250,000 clones listed, 89% were seen once. V shed 3 bases and J shed 7 bases, with 9 bases lying between them. There are 12 residues in the CDR3. The rearrangement links TRBV12-3 or TRBV12-4 to TRBJ1-2; tentatively, D is TRBD1 (6 bases). Material for sequencing was peripheral blood. This clonotype was sampled from a man younger than 30 who had recovered from COVID-19. The DNA of the CDR3 is TGTGCCAGCAGTTTCGGGGGGCTTGGCTACACCTTC. Protein: CASSFGGLGYTF.